The 15 T cell receptor beta chains below all came from one sample that was sequenced in a study of T cell responses to AZD1222 COVID-19 vaccine (dated by TCRdb to the early 2020s). The library was prepared using the immunoSEQ multiplex PCR assay. TCRdb holds this immuneACCESS table with in-frame rearrangements only. Some clones are missing; in checked studies, unresolved V genes explain under half, and the rest has no known cause. Present in this sample are 140,000 to 150,000 clones, approximately 85% of which were seen just once. The ten largest clonotypes hold about 3.8% of the sample. The label giving this sample's time point can be read as: baseline before first vaccination. This specimen's treatment or condition label, per the study, means: meningococcal conjugate vaccine given as trial control. The sequencing used peripheral blood, collected on day 0 of MenACWY control vaccination. Receptors were obtained from an adult in good health.

The rearrangement links TRBV6-6 to TRBJ1-2; D is ambiguous. This CDR3 spans 13 amino acids. The V end lost 5 bases, the J end lost 4 bases, and 11 bases lay between the germline ends. Per germline, CDR1 MNHNY and CDR2 SVGAGI (reference sequence). CDR3 sequence: CASSQDGLYGYTF. CDR3 nucleotide sequence: TGTGCCAGCAGTCAGGACGGCCTCTATGGCTACACCTTC.

The chain uses TRBV7-2 and TRBJ2-1; D gene unclear. The CDR3 runs to 12 residues. Per the germline V gene, CDR1 is SGHTA and CDR2 is FQGNSA. The V gene lost 5 bases and the J gene lost 9 bases, with 11 bases spanning the gap. The CDR3 DNA reads as TGTGCCAGCAGCGACTGGCGCGGTGAGCAGTTCTTC. This translates into CASSDWRGEQFF.

The chain carries TRBV5-5 and TRBJ1-3; D unresolved. The germline CDR1 and CDR2 sequences are SGHKS and YYEKEE (reference sequence). Trimming stripped 1 base from V and 0 bases from J, with 8 bases between. The CDR3 is 15 amino acids. The CDR3 is CASSLRFNSGNTIYF. The CDR3 DNA is TGTGCCAGCAGCTTGCGATTTAACTCTGGAAACACCATATATTTT.

The rearrangement uses TRBV7-3 and TRBJ1-1; 11 bases align to TRBD1. The trim removed 4 bases at V and 5 bases at J, leaving 9 bases unmatched. The CDR3 is made up of 16 amino acids. Per the germline V gene, CDR1 is SGHTA and CDR2 is FQGTGA. This CDR3 is CASSSGTGGIFTEAFF. The CDR3 bases are TGTGCCAGCAGCTCCGGGACAGGGGGTATTTTTACTGAAGCTTTCTTT.

The CDR3 DNA sequence: TGTGCCAGCAGTCCCGGGGACAGGGGATCCCTCGAAGCTTTCTTT. It translates to CASSPGDRGSLEAFF. V gene TRBV28 combines with J gene TRBJ1-1; 10 bases agree with TRBD1. Germline values: CDR1 MDHEN, CDR2 SYDVKM. The CDR3 runs to 15 residues. Trimming removed 5 bases from V and 8 bases from J; junction bases left unmatched: 11.

The J gene is TRBJ2-7, the V gene TRBV6-5; tentatively, D is TRBD1 (7 bases). The V and J ends lost 2 bases and 0 bases respectively, with 11 bases between them. Germline V gives CDR1 MNHEY, CDR2 SVGAGI. The CDR3 covers 15 residues. The CDR3 sequence: CASSYRRDSSYEQYF. In DNA form, the CDR3 reads TGTGCCAGCAGTTACCGGCGGGACAGCTCCTACGAGCAGTACTTC.

The chain links TRBV9 to TRBJ2-2, with TRBD2 as a possible D gene (6 bases). This CDR3 is built from 16 residues. V was trimmed by 0 bases and J by 7 bases, leaving 16 bases between them. Germline V gene data show CDR1 as SGDLS and CDR2 as YYNGEE. Written as DNA, the CDR3 is TGTGCCAGCAGCGTAGTTGGAGGGCCAGGGAGCGGGGAGCTGTTTTTT. Its protein product is CASSVVGGPGSGELFF.

V gene TRBV28 combines with J gene TRBJ1-2, with D tentatively TRBD1 (5 bases). V gave up 6 bases and J gave up 3 bases, with 20 bases separating them. Germline assignment: CDR1 MDHEN and CDR2 SYDVKM. This CDR3 is 16 amino acids long. The CDR3 DNA follows: TGTGCCAGCAGCTCGGCCGCGGGGGGTTGGGACTATGGCTACACCTTC. Translating it yields CASSSAAGGWDYGYTF.

V gene TRBV5-1 combines with J gene TRBJ1-2; D is unclear. Germline V lookup: CDR1 SGHRS, CDR2 YFSETQ. The CDR3 is made up of 13 amino acids. Trimming cost V 2 bases and J 4 bases, with 9 bases left between them. Written as DNA, the CDR3 is TGCGCCAGCAGCTTTAAGGATTTCTATGGCTACACCTTC. Amino acid sequence: CASSFKDFYGYTF. The full variable domain, with the rest looked up from reference TRBV5-1 and TRBJ1-2, is KAGVTQTPRYLIKTRGQQVTLSCSPISGHRSVSWYQQTPGQGLQFLFEYFSETQRNKGNFPGRFSGRQFSNSRSEMNVSTLELGDSALYLCASSFKDFYGYTFGSGTRLTVV.

The count of this clone is one. The chain recombines TRBV7-9 with TRBJ2-3, with D uncertain. The CDR3 is made up of 14 amino acids. Germline V CDR1 and CDR2: SEHNR, FQNEAQ (reference sequence). V was clipped by 5 bases and J by 6 bases, with 15 bases between them. Written as DNA, the CDR3 is TGTGCCAGCAGCCAATCCGCGATGCGGGATACGCAGTATTTT. This gives the protein CASSQSAMRDTQYF.

This rearrangement joins TRBV4-2 to TRBJ1-6; tentatively, D is TRBD1 (5 bases). The V end lost 8 bases, the J end lost 6 bases, and 17 bases lay between the germline ends. CDR1 is LGHNA, CDR2 YNFKEQ, per germline. This CDR3 spans 15 amino acids. CDR3 protein: CASRSQGISNSPLHF. CDR3 in DNA: TGTGCCAGCCGATCCCAGGGCATCTCTAATTCACCCCTCCACTTT.

The chain uses TRBV7-9 and TRBJ1-2; D unclear. This CDR3 is 13 amino acids long. Deletions cut 4 bases from V and 2 bases from J, with 8 bases between. CDR1 is SEHNR and CDR2 is FQNEAQ in the germline V gene (reference sequence). The CDR3 DNA reads TGTGCCAGCAGCTCGAGTAGGAACTATGGCTACACCTTC. Translation: CASSSSRNYGYTF.

Written as DNA, the CDR3 is TGTGCCAGCAGTGAGTTTGGTGGCTACACCTTC. Amino acids: CASSEFGGYTF. The chain has TRBV2 and TRBJ1-2; D not resolved. This CDR3 contains 11 residues. The germline gives CDR1 SNHLY, CDR2 FYNNEI. Trimming shortened V by 3 bases and J by 7 bases, and 6 bases separated the two germline ends.

The chain has TRBV28 and TRBJ2-5; TRBD1 might be the D (6 bases). Trimming stripped 6 bases from V and 5 bases from J, with 13 bases between. CDR1 MDHEN and CDR2 SYDVKM come from the germline V gene. The CDR3 extends over 13 amino acids. Here the CDR3 DNA reads TGTGCCAGCAGGCGAACAGGGTATGAGACCCAGTACTTC. Translating it yields CASRRTGYETQYF.

The CDR3 loop reads CASSRTEGNQPQHF. Here the CDR3 DNA reads TGTGCCAGCAGCCGAACAGAGGGCAATCAGCCCCAGCATTTT. The V call is TRBV7-9, the J call TRBJ1-5, with D uncertain. The CDR3 is made up of 14 amino acids. The V gene lost 5 bases and the J gene lost 2 bases, with 10 bases spanning the gap. Per the germline V gene, CDR1 is SEHNR and CDR2 is FQNEAQ (reference sequence).